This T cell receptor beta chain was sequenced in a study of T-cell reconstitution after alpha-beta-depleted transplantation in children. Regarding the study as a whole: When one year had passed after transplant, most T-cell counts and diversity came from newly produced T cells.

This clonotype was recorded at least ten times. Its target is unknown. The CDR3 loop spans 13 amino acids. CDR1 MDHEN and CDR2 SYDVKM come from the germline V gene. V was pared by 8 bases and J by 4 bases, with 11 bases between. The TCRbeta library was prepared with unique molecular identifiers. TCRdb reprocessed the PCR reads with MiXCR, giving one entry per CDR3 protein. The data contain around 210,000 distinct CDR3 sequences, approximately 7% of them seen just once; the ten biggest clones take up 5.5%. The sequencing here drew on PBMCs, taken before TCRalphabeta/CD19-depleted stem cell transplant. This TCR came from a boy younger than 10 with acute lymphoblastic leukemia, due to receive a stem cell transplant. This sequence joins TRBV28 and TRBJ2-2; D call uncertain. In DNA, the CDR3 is TGTGCCAGCTCTAGGGTCCCCACCGGGGAGCTGTTTTTT. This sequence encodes CASSRVPTGELFF. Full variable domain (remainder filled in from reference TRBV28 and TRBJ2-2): DVKVTQSSRYLVKRTGEKVFLECVQDMDHENMFWYRQDPGLGLRLIYFSYDVKMKEKGDIPEGYSVSREKKERFSLILESASTNQTSMYLCASSRVPTGELFFGEGSRLTVL.